The clone carrying this TCR beta chain has only a few counts. What it binds is unknown. A second about 6 to 11 cycle PCR used barcoded and J-beta primers. TCRdb passed the 5' RACE reads through MiXCR, listing each CDR3 protein once. The data contain 550,000 to 600,000 distinct CDR3 sequences, 40% to 50% of them singletons. The data belong to a study of blood T cells in healthy people across ages. Across the study: Template switching caught about one barcoded beta molecule for each two T cells.

V lost 1 base to trimming and J lost 4 bases, with 9 bases between them. In germline, CDR1 is SGHTA, CDR2 FQGNSA. This CDR3 comprises 14 residues. Study results and limitations: No one knew whether donors had CMV, which possibly confounded expanded clonotype changes.

Per sample, a minimum of 7 million PBMCs were isolated. This chain links TRBV7-2 with TRBJ2-3; no firm D call. The origin of this receptor is a man older than 75 in good health. The sequencing input was blood. DNA for the CDR3: TGTGCCAGCAGCTTAGATCGGTCGGCAGATACGCAGTATTTT. It yields the protein CASSLDRSADTQYF.